A selection of T cell receptor beta chains follows, all from one sample in a study of T-cell reconstitution after alpha-beta-depleted transplantation in children. MiXCR, applied by TCRdb to the PCR reads, yields one record per CDR3 protein. The sample carries 200,000 to 250,000 distinct CDR3 sequences, 7.5% to 9.5% recorded once. Sequenced here: PBMCs, mostly from graft donor cells, sampled 180 days after TCRalphabeta/CD19-depleted stem cell transplant. The origin of the receptors is a male patient between 5 and 17 years old who had a stem cell transplant for acute lymphoblastic leukemia, so the T cells may come from the graft donor. CDR3s include the opening cysteine and the closing phenylalanine or tryptophan. D genes are given only for firm matches. Clone size is not always given. Where it is, it says once, few, many or a class for expanded clones.

>TRBV4-3|TRBJ1-4|many|.
TGCGCCAGCAGCCAAGATGAGGGAAAACTGTTTTTT
CASSQDEGKLFF
>TRBV3-1|TRBJ2-1|many|.
TGTGCCAGCAGCCAAGGACCCCGGCAGTTCTTC
CASSQGPRQFF
>TRBV6-2/TRBV6-3|TRBJ2-5|many|.
TGTGCCAGCAGGGTAGCCCAAGAGACCCAGTACTTC
CASRVAQETQYF
>TRBV23-1|TRBJ2-7|.|.
TGCGCCAGCAGTCAATCCGGGCGATTCCCCCACGAGCAGTACTTC
CASSQSGRFPHEQYF
>TRBV20-1|TRBJ2-7|.|.
TGCAGTGCTGTGGGGCCAGCCTACGAGCAGTACTTC
CSAVGPAYEQYF
>TRBV20-1|TRBJ2-5|many|.
TGCAGTGCTCGACCGGAAGAGACCCAGTACTTC
CSARPEETQYF
>TRBV7-6|TRBJ2-7|many|TRBD1
TGTGCCAGCAGCTTAGAAGCAGGGGGTGCGGACGAGCAGTACTTC
CASSLEAGGADEQYF
>TRBV6-5|TRBJ1-5|many|.
TGTGCCAGCAGCCCAGAAGTCCCTACGCCCAGCAATCAGCCCCAGCATTTT
CASSPEVPTPSNQPQHF
>TRBV9|TRBJ2-5|many|.
TGTGCCAGCAGCGTTATGGCAGCTCAAGAGACCCAGTACTTC
CASSVMAAQETQYF
>TRBV7-8|TRBJ2-7|many|.
TGTGCCAGCAGCTTAACGGCGGCCTTCTCCGAGCAGTACTTC
CASSLTAAFSEQYF
>TRBV27|TRBJ1-1|many|.
TGTGCCAGCAGTTTTGTGAGGGGTTTGAACACTGAAGCTTTCTTT
CASSFVRGLNTEAFF
>TRBV12-3/TRBV12-4|TRBJ1-1|many|.
TGTGCCAGCAGTTTGATGGGGGGGAACACTGAAGCTTTCTTT
CASSLMGGNTEAFF
>TRBV5-4|TRBJ2-5|many|.
TGTGCCAGCAGCTTCGGGGGCGCCGTAGAGACCCAGTACTTC
CASSFGGAVETQYF
>TRBV20-1|TRBJ2-1|many|.
TGCAGTGCTAGAGATAGGATGTTTCTGTTCTTC
CSARDRMFLFF
>TRBV14|TRBJ2-3|many|.
TGTGCCAGCAGCCAAGTGATTATCGACAGTAGCACAGATACGCAGTATTTT
CASSQVIIDSSTDTQYF
>TRBV3-1|TRBJ2-7|many|TRBD2
TGTGCCAGCAGCCAGTCTAGCGGGAGAAACGAGCAGTACTTC
CASSQSSGRNEQYF
>TRBV5-8|TRBJ1-3|many|.
TGTGCCAGCAGCCTGGGGGGGGGGCAGGTCGTCCGAAACACCATATATTTT
CASSLGGGQVVRNTIYF
>TRBV7-2|TRBJ2-5|many|TRBD2
TGTGCCAGCAGCCCCATAGCGGGGGGGCTAAGAGAGACCCAGTACTTC
CASSPIAGGLRETQYF
>TRBV20-1|TRBJ2-5|many|TRBD1
TGCAGTGCTCCCCGGACAGGGTGGGGGACCCAGTACTTC
CSAPRTGWGTQYF
>TRBV28|TRBJ1-2|.|.
TGTGCCAGCAGTTTGGGACCATCGTATGGCTACACCTTC
CASSLGPSYGYTF
>TRBV18|TRBJ1-6|.|.
TGTGCCAGCTCACCCCTTCCTAACGATTCACCCCTCCACTTT
CASSPLPNDSPLHF
>TRBV4-1|TRBJ2-2|many|.
TGCGCCAGCAGCCCCGGACTGTTAAACACCGGGGAGCTGTTTTTT
CASSPGLLNTGELFF
>TRBV20-1|TRBJ2-1|many|TRBD2
TGCAGTGTCAGAGGGGCTAGCGGGGGGCGGGACCCCTACAATGAGCAGTTCTTC
CSVRGASGGRDPYNEQFF
>TRBV20-1|TRBJ2-5|many|.
TGCAGTGCTCACAGGGTTGAAGAGACCCAGTACTTC
CSAHRVEETQYF
>TRBV21-1|TRBJ1-2|many|.
TGTGCCAGCAGACAGAGTTGTAGCTACACCTTC
CASRQSCSYTF
>TRBV13|TRBJ2-3|many|TRBD2
TGTGCCAGCAGCTTAGGCCTCGGGGGGGCAGGAGATACGCAGTATTTT
CASSLGLGGAGDTQYF
>TRBV28|TRBJ1-6|few|.
TGTGCCAGCAGTTTATTGGGGTCCGTTGGAATCCACTTT
CASSLLGSVGIHF
>TRBV28|TRBJ1-2|many|.
TGTGCCAGCAGTTTATCCCTGCGGGGGGGTAACTATGGCTACACCTTC
CASSLSLRGGNYGYTF
>TRBV27|TRBJ2-5|.|.
TGTGTCAGCAGTGTTGGGGAGACCCAGTACTTC
CVSSVGETQYF
>TRBV9|TRBJ2-7|many|.
TGTGCCAGCAGCGGAAAGGACTACGAGCAGTACTTC
CASSGKDYEQYF
>TRBV12-3/TRBV12-4|TRBJ1-6|many|.
TGTGCCAGCACCTTAGGGGGTAATAATTCACCCCTCCACTTT
CASTLGGNNSPLHF
>TRBV28|TRBJ2-1|.|TRBD2
TGTGCCAGCAGGCCGAGACTAGCCGTCTACAATGAGCAGTTCTTC
CASRPRLAVYNEQFF
>TRBV18|TRBJ2-3|.|TRBD2
TGTGCCAGCTCACCACTCCGTTCGGGACTAGCGGGACAAGATACGCAGTATTTT
CASSPLRSGLAGQDTQYF
>TRBV6-5|TRBJ1-2|many|TRBD1
TGTGCCAGCAGTCACCGGACAGGGTATGGCTACACCTTC
CASSHRTGYGYTF